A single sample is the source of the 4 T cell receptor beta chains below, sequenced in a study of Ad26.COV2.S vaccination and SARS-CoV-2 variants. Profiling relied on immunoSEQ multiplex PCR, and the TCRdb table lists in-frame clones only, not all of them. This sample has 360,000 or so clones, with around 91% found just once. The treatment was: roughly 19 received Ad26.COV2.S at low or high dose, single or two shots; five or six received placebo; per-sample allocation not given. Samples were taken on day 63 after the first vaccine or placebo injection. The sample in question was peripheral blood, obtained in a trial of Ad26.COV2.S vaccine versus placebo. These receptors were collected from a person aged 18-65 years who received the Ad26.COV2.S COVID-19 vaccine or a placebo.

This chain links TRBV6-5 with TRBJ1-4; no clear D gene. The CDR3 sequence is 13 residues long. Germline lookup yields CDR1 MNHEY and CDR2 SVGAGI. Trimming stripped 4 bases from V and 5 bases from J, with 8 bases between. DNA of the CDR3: TGTGCCAGCAGTTGGGGTACCAATGAAAAACTGTTTTTT. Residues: CASSWGTNEKLFF.

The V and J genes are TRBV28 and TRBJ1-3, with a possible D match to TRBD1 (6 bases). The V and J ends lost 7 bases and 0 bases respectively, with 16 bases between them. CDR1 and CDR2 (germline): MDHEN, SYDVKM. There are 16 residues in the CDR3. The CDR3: CASKRTDSFSGNTIYF. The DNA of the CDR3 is TGTGCCAGCAAACGGACAGATAGCTTCTCTGGAAACACCATATATTTT.

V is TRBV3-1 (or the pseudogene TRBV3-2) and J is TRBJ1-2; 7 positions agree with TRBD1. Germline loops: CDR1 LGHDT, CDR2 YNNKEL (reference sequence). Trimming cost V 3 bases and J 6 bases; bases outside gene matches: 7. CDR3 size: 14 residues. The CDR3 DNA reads TGTGCCAGCAGCCAGAGAGGGGGCCTTGATGGCTACACCTTC. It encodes CASSQRGGLDGYTF.

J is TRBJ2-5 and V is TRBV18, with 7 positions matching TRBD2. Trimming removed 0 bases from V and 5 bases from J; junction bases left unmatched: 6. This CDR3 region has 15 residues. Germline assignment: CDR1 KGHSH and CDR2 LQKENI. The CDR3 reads CASSPPILGGETQYF. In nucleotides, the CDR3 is TGTGCCAGCTCACCACCGATTCTGGGGGGGGAGACCCAGTACTTC.